The sequence of this T cell receptor beta chain was determined in a study of identical twins. Through template switching, a universal primer site was introduced, and the cDNA contained unique molecular identifiers. Each CDR3 protein is one row after TCRdb ran MiXCR on the 5' RACE reads. Of 540,000 or so distinct CDR3 sequences listed, around 22% were seen once; the top ten hold approximately 0.48%. The germline V gene encodes CDR1 MNHEY and CDR2 SVGAGI. The junction had 5 bases not matched to a gene; V was cut back by 2 bases and J by 3 bases. The CDR3 has 15 residues. In the case of this clonotype: No antigen is known for it.

Overall study results and limits: Excess low generation probability was seen in twin-shared out-of-frame alpha sequences. Models came in too low on out-of-frame TCR alpha sharing in monozygotic twins.

The sample was also reused in another study, on yellow fever vaccine responses in identical twins.

What was sequenced was CD4+ T cells sorted from blood. The TCR was taken from a woman younger than 35 in good health. The gene calls are TRBV6-5 and TRBJ2-7; TRBD1 agrees at 9 bases. This chain's CDR3 is CASSYTGTGIYEQYF. The CDR3 nucleotides read TGTGCCAGCAGTTACACCGGGACAGGGATCTACGAGCAGTACTTC.